Below are 8 T cell receptor beta chains sequenced from a single sample in a study of T cells after posttransplantation cyclophosphamide (dated by TCRdb to between 2015 and 2016). The library was prepared using the immunoSEQ multiplex PCR assay. TCRdb carries this immuneACCESS record with in-frame sequences only. Its versions omit some clonotypes, under half of them owing to an unresolved V gene in the studies checked, with the rest unexplained. The table notes approximately 25,000 clones here, none of them singletons. The ten largest make up approximately 4% of the sample. Sequencing input: PBMCs. The receptors derive from a woman in her forties or fifties in good health, CMV-negative, and a related stem cell transplant donor.

Many counts were recorded for this clone. The chain combines TRBV6-1 with TRBJ2-5, with D perhaps matching TRBD2 (6 bases). Trimming pared 4 bases from V and 3 bases from J, leaving 18 bases between. This CDR3 spans 16 amino acids. Per the germline V gene, CDR1 is MNHNS and CDR2 is SASEGT. The CDR3 reads CASSAPRRVGKETQYF. In DNA, the CDR3 is TGTGCCAGCAGTGCCCCCCGGAGGGTGGGAAAAGAGACCCAGTACTTC.

The sample holds many counts of this clone. The chain combines TRBV6-6 with TRBJ1-2; D remains unclear. The CDR3 loop spans 15 amino acids. The germline V gene has CDR1 MNHNY and CDR2 SVGAGI (reference sequence). The V and J ends lost 6 bases and 3 bases respectively, with 17 bases between them. The DNA for the CDR3 is TGTGCCAGCAGGACGGACTCCTCGAGATACTATGGCTACACCTTC. It yields the protein CASRTDSSRYYGYTF.

This clone was counted ten times or more. The chain has TRBV5-5 and TRBJ2-5, with TRBD2 matching over 7 bases. Matching the DNA end better, TRBJ2-7 makes the J call doubtful. Germline V CDR1 and CDR2: SGHKS, YYEKEE (reference sequence). This CDR3 comprises 13 residues. CDR3 in DNA: TGTGCCAGCAGACCCGGGAGGCAGGACGAGCAGTACTTC. Its translation: CASRPGRQDEQYF.

This clone was counted many times. This rearrangement joins TRBV2 to TRBJ1-2, with 7 bases lining up with TRBD1. With V trimmed by 5 bases and J by 8 bases, 8 bases remained unmatched. The CDR3 sequence is 13 residues long. Germline V CDR1 and CDR2: SNHLY, FYNNEI. CDR3 sequence (DNA): TGTGCCAGCAGTCAGGACAGGAATCGCGGCTACACCTTC. This sequence encodes CASSQDRNRGYTF.

This clone was recorded a few times. The chain employs TRBV6-4 and TRBJ1-6; unclear D gene. CDR3 size: 14 residues. V dropped 4 bases and J dropped 7 bases, with 11 bases sitting between them. CDR1 and CDR2 (germline): MRHNA, SNTAGT. The CDR3 sequence: CASSVRVGNSPLHF. The CDR3 DNA reads as TGTGCCAGCAGTGTCCGGGTCGGCAATTCACCCCTCCACTTT.

The sample holds a few counts of this clone. A read error is possible here, since a much larger clone lies one base away. The J gene is TRBJ2-7, the V gene TRBV28; 10 nucleotides align to TRBD1. The CDR3 has 15 residues. Germline CDR1 reads MDHEN; CDR2 reads SYDVKM. CDR3 in DNA: TGTGCCAACAGTGCCTCAGGGGACAGGGGCTACGAGCAGTACTTC. Translation gives CANSASGDRGYEQYF. Full variable domain (remainder filled in from reference TRBV28 and TRBJ2-7): DVKVTQSSRYLVKRTGEKVFLECVQDMDHENMFWYRQDPGLGLRLIYFSYDVKMKEKGDIPEGYSVSREKKERFSLILESASTNQTSMYLCANSASGDRGYEQYFGPGTRLTVT.

This clone was seen many times. The chain carries TRBV5-5 and TRBJ2-4, with 9 bases matching TRBD1. The CDR3 length is 14 residues. The germline V gene has CDR1 SGHKS and CDR2 YYEKEE (reference sequence). J gave up 5 bases and V 7 bases, and 7 bases lay outside the gene matches. For the CDR3, the DNA is TGTGCCAGCGGGGGACAGGGAGGGCAAAACATTCAGTACTTC. This gives the protein CASGGQGGQNIQYF.

There are many counts of this clone. The rearrangement joins TRBV5-8 to TRBJ1-5; D call uncertain. The CDR3 contains 15 residues. The V and J ends lost 0 bases and 0 bases respectively, with 7 bases between them. In germline, CDR1 is SGHTS, CDR2 YDEGEE. CDR3 sequence reads: CASSLGQFSNQPQHF. The CDR3 DNA sequence: TGTGCCAGCAGCTTGGGACAATTTAGCAATCAGCCCCAGCATTTT. The full variable domain, its missing parts supplied by reference TRBV5-8 and TRBJ1-5, is EAGVTQSPTHLIKTRGQQATLRCSPISGHTSVYWYQQALGLGLQFLLWYDEGEERNRGNFPPRFSGRQFPNYSSELNVNALELEDSALYLCASSLGQFSNQPQHFGDGTRLSIL.